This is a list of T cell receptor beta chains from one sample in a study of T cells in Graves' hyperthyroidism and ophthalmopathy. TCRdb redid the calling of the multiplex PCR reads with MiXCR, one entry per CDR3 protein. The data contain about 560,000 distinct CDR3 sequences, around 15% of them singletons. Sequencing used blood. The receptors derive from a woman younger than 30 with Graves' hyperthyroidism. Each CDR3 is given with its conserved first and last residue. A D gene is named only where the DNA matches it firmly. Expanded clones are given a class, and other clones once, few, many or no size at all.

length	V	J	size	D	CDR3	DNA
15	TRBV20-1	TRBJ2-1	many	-	CSATARDSAYNEQFF	TGCAGTGCTACGGCCCGGGACTCCGCCTACAATGAGCAGTTCTTC
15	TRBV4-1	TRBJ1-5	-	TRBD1	CASSQGQGGSQPQHF	TGCGCCAGCAGCCAAGGACAGGGAGGAAGTCAGCCCCAGCATTTT
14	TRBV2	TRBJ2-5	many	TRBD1	CASRGATGQETQYF	TGTGCCAGCAGAGGAGCGACAGGGCAAGAGACCCAGTACTTC
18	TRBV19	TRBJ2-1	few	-	CASSTDGGLPGAYNEQFF	TGTGCCAGTAGCACTGACGGCGGGCTTCCAGGGGCATACAATGAGCAGTTCTTC
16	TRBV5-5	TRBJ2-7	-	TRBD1	CASRESPGQLSYEPYF	TGTGCCAGCAGGGAGAGTCCGGGACAGCTCTCCTACGAGCCGTACTTC
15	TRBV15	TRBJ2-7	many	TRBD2	CATSSLAGAVGEQYF	TGTGCCACCAGCAGTCTAGCGGGGGCCGTGGGCGAGCAGTACTTC
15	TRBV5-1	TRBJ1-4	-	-	CASRSGGPTNEKLFF	TGCGCCAGCAGGTCCGGGGGGCCAACTAATGAAAAACTGTTTTTT
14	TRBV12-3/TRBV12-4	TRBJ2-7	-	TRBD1	CASNTGTGVHEQYF	TGTGCCAGCAACACCGGGACAGGGGTCCACGAGCAGTACTTC
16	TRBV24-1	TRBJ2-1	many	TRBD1	CATSDFGQGGHNEQFF	TGTGCCACCAGTGATTTCGGACAGGGGGGGCACAATGAGCAGTTCTTC
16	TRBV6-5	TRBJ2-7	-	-	CASSYSGPPLPAEQYF	TGTGCCAGCAGTTACTCGGGGCCACCCCTGCCAGCCGAGCAGTACTTC
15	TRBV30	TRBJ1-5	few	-	CAWSGGGGADQPQHF	TGTGCCTGGAGTGGAGGGGGGGGCGCGGATCAGCCCCAGCATTTT
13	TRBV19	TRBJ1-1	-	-	CASSIGKNTEAFF	TGTGCCAGTAGTATAGGAAAGAACACTGAAGCTTTCTTT